The next 27 T cell receptor beta chains were all read from a single sample in a study of blood T cell repertoires in COVID-19. The repertoire was sequenced with immunoSEQ multiplex PCR; TCRdb's copy has only in-frame clones and lacks some. This sample has around 100,000 clones, with about nine tenths found just once. The sample comprised peripheral blood. The receptors were sampled from a man aged 35-49 years with acute or convalescent COVID-19.

This clone was detected once. The chain carries TRBV3-1 (or the pseudogene TRBV3-2) and TRBJ1-3, with TRBD1 as a possible D gene (6 bases). This CDR3 spans 14 amino acids. V was shortened by 6 bases and J by 0 bases, with 9 bases between the two germline ends. Germline V gene sequence: CDR1 LGHDT, CDR2 YNNKEL (reference sequence). The CDR3: CASSRTDSGNTIYF. The CDR3 nucleotides read TGTGCCAGCAGTCGGACAGACTCTGGAAACACCATATATTTT.

The V call is TRBV7-2, the J call TRBJ2-5, with 11 nucleotides matching TRBD2. Germline V gives CDR1 SGHTA, CDR2 FQGNSA. Losses at the gene ends were 2 bases for V and 8 bases for J; bases not matched to a gene: 7. The CDR3 is 15 amino acids. The CDR3 DNA follows: TGTGCCAGCAGCTTAAGGGGGACTAGCGGCGCTACCCAGTACTTC. The encoded protein is CASSLRGTSGATQYF.

This clone occurred once. This chain links TRBV1 with TRBJ1-4. TRBV1 is a pseudogene. This CDR3 spans 16 amino acids. The CDR3 spells CTSSQDVEGWNEKLFF. The CDR3 DNA follows: TGCACCAGCAGCCAAGACGTGGAGGGTTGGAATGAAAAACTGTTTTTT.

The chain employs TRBV18 and TRBJ1-1, with D possibly being TRBD1 (6 bases). The CDR3 contains 16 residues. In germline, CDR1 is KGHSH, CDR2 LQKENI. The ends were cut back, 0 bases at V and 6 bases at J, with 17 bases in the middle. In nucleotides, the CDR3 is TGTGCCAGCTCACCACCGAATTTTGGGGGCAAGTCTGAAGCTTTCTTT. Its protein is CASSPPNFGGKSEAFF.

The rearrangement joins TRBV9 to TRBJ2-3; the match to TRBD2 covers 7 bases. V gave up 4 bases and J gave up 4 bases; unmatched junction bases: 9. Germline V CDR1 and CDR2: SGDLS, YYNGEE. The CDR3 sequence is 15 residues long. The CDR3, as DNA: TGTGCCAGCAGCCCCCGCCCCGCGGGAGCAGATACGCAGTATTTT. It encodes CASSPRPAGADTQYF.

J is TRBJ2-2 and V is TRBV5-4; 7 bases fit TRBD2. The junction had 11 bases not matched to a gene; V was cut back by 4 bases and J by 5 bases. CDR3 length: 16 residues. The germline V gene encodes CDR1 SGHNT and CDR2 YYREEE (reference sequence). CDR3 protein: CASSTLALGGTGELFF. The CDR3 nucleotides are TGTGCCAGCAGCACCCTAGCCCTCGGGGGGACCGGGGAGCTGTTTTTT.

The genes are TRBV6-5 and TRBJ1-5; 7 bases match TRBD1. Germline V gene lookup returns CDR1 MNHEY and CDR2 SVGAGI. The CDR3 is 14 amino acids. V trimming: 6 bases; J trimming: 3 bases; junction bases outside the gene matches: 5. The CDR3 nucleotides read TGTGCCAGCAGGTCCGGGACAGCCAATCAGCCCCAGCATTTT. Amino acids: CASRSGTANQPQHF.

J is TRBJ1-5 and V is TRBV6-1; D is possibly TRBD1 (5 bases). Germline V gives CDR1 MNHNS, CDR2 SASEGT. V shed 0 bases and J shed 1 base, with 7 bases lying between them. There are 15 residues in the CDR3. The CDR3 sequence: CASSEAGASNQPQHF. For the CDR3, the DNA is TGTGCCAGCAGTGAAGCAGGGGCAAGCAATCAGCCCCAGCATTTT.

CDR3 in DNA: TGCAGCGTTGTTCGCGGGACAGGGTGGGAGACCCAGTACTTC. Amino acid sequence: CSVVRGTGWETQYF. V gene TRBV29-1 combines with J gene TRBJ2-5; 9 bases align to TRBD1. The germline gives CDR1 SQVTM, CDR2 ANQGSEA. The CDR3 is made up of 14 amino acids. V was pared by 4 bases and J by 5 bases, with 8 bases of the junction left unmatched. Together with reference TRBV29-1 and TRBJ2-5, the CDR3 gives the full variable domain: SAVISQKPSRDICQRGTSLTIQCQVDSQVTMMFWYRQQPGQSLTLIATANQGSEATYESGFVIDKFPISRPNLTFSTLTVSNMSPEDSSIYLCSVVRGTGWETQYFGPGTRLLVL.

The sample holds one count of this clone. The chain joins TRBV7-2 to TRBJ2-5; D is possibly TRBD1 (5 bases). CDR3 length: 14 residues. V lost 3 bases to trimming and J lost 1 base, with 9 bases between them. Germline-derived CDR1 and CDR2 are SGHTA and FQGNSA. In DNA, the CDR3 is TGTGCCAGCAGCTTCCGACAGACCCAAGAGACCCAGTACTTC. It is translated as CASSFRQTQETQYF.

This chain links TRBV4-1 with TRBJ1-2; no clear D. The germline CDR1 and CDR2 sequences are MGHRA and YSYEKL. The CDR3 totals 15 residues. The V and J ends lost 0 bases and 2 bases respectively, with 10 bases between them. CDR3 amino acids: CASSQDGHNNYGYTF. As DNA, the CDR3 is TGCGCCAGCAGCCAAGATGGGCATAACAACTATGGCTACACCTTC.

This clone was seen only once. The rearrangement links TRBV6-5 to TRBJ2-7; maybe TRBD2 (6 bases). Trimming took 0 bases from V and 0 from J, leaving 12 bases between them. The CDR3 sequence is 16 residues long. The germline CDR1 and CDR2 sequences are MNHEY and SVGAGI. The CDR3 sequence is CASSYSGGLSSYEQYF. CDR3 nucleotide sequence: TGTGCCAGCAGTTACTCCGGGGGTCTCAGCTCCTACGAGCAGTACTTC.

The chain employs TRBV6-6 and TRBJ1-2; TRBD1 agrees at 7 bases. This CDR3 contains 13 residues. The J segment lost 8 bases and the V segment lost 6 bases, leaving 9 bases of the junction unmatched. Germline V CDR1 and CDR2: MNHNY, SVGAGI (reference sequence). Here the CDR3 DNA reads TGTGCCAGCAGCACAGGGGACTCTATGGGCTACACCTTC. Its translation is CASSTGDSMGYTF.

The V and J genes are TRBV2 and TRBJ2-1, with TRBD2 as a possible D gene (6 bases). Trimming took 6 bases from V and 0 from J, leaving 9 bases between them. Germline lookup yields CDR1 SNHLY and CDR2 FYNNEI. The CDR3 length is 14 residues. The CDR3 is CASSVTSSYNEQFF. The CDR3 DNA is TGTGCCAGCAGCGTGACTAGCTCCTACAATGAGCAGTTCTTC.

V and J are TRBV3-1 (or the pseudogene TRBV3-2) and TRBJ2-1; 15 bases line up with TRBD2. There are 18 residues in the CDR3. CDR1 and CDR2 (germline): LGHDT, YNNKEL (reference sequence). J was trimmed by 0 bases and V by 4 bases; bases with no gene match: 4. CDR3 sequence reads: CASSRTSGGATSYNEQFF. The DNA of the CDR3 is TGTGCCAGCAGCCGGACTAGCGGGGGGGCTACCTCCTACAATGAGCAGTTCTTC.

This clone was detected only once. V is TRBV19 and J is TRBJ1-2; TRBD1 aligns across 7 bases. The CDR3 consists of 14 residues. Germline CDR1 reads LNHDA; CDR2 reads SQIVND (reference sequence). V trimming: 8 bases; J trimming: 0 bases; junction bases outside the gene matches: 6. The CDR3 nucleotides are TGTGCCAGTTCGTGGGACAGTCCTAACTATGGCTACACCTTC. Its protein product is CASSWDSPNYGYTF.

The rearrangement uses TRBV7-9 and TRBJ1-2; no firm D call. The CDR3 runs 16 residues. Germline V CDR1 and CDR2: SEHNR, FQNEAQ (reference sequence). Trimming removed 2 bases from V and 3 bases from J, with 16 bases in between. The CDR3 here is CASSLRESAGDYGYTF. CDR3 nucleotide sequence: TGTGCCAGCAGCTTACGAGAATCAGCCGGGGACTATGGCTACACCTTC.

The chain carries TRBV30 and TRBJ2-3; no firm D call. CDR1 is GTSNPN and CDR2 is SVGIG in the germline V gene (reference sequence). The V and J ends lost 6 bases and 4 bases respectively, with 14 bases between them. There are 13 residues in the CDR3. The CDR3 loop reads CACHASLADTQYF. The DNA for the CDR3 is TGTGCCTGCCATGCTAGTTTGGCAGATACGCAGTATTTT.

V is TRBV9 and J is TRBJ2-1; 15 bases match TRBD2. Germline lookup yields CDR1 SGDLS and CDR2 YYNGEE. J gave up 7 bases and V 0 bases, and 8 bases lay outside the gene matches. The CDR3 covers 18 residues. The CDR3 loop is CASSVAPGLAGGPNEQFF. In DNA form, the CDR3 reads TGTGCCAGCAGCGTAGCTCCAGGACTAGCGGGAGGGCCAAATGAGCAGTTCTTC.

This clone has a single count. V gene TRBV19 combines with J gene TRBJ2-3, with TRBD2 matching over 9 bases. The ends lost 5 bases at V and 2 bases at J; junction bases unmatched: 5. CDR3 size: 15 residues. Germline CDR1 LNHDA, CDR2 SQIVND (reference sequence). CDR3: CASSVAGDNTDTQYF. CDR3 sequence (DNA): TGTGCCAGTAGTGTAGCGGGAGACAACACAGATACGCAGTATTTT. Looking up the rest from reference TRBV19 and TRBJ2-3 gives the full variable domain: DGGITQSPKYLFRKEGQNVTLSCEQNLNHDAMYWYRQDPGQGLRLIYYSQIVNDFQKGDIAEGYSVSREKKESFPLTVTSAQKNPTAFYLCASSVAGDNTDTQYFGPGTRLTVL.

The chain joins TRBV5-5 to TRBJ2-7, with TRBD2 identical over 12 bases. Germline V gene sequence: CDR1 SGHKS, CDR2 YYEKEE (reference sequence). This CDR3 has 15 residues. J was trimmed by 6 bases and V by 0 bases; bases with no gene match: 4. CDR3 in DNA: TGTGCCAGCAGCTTGGGACTAGCGGGAGAGGGCGAGCAGTACTTC. Amino acids: CASSLGLAGEGEQYF.

Only one count was recorded for this clone. The CDR3, as DNA: TGTGCCAGCTCACTAGACAGAGACACTGAAGCTTTCTTT. Translation: CASSLDRDTEAFF. The rearrangement joins TRBV18 to TRBJ1-1; TRBD1 might be the D (5 bases). The CDR3 totals 13 residues. Germline-derived CDR1 and CDR2 are KGHSH and LQKENI. V was clipped by 4 bases and J by 3 bases, with 9 bases between them.

The CDR3 here is CASSLGTGSRSGELFF. In nucleotides, the CDR3 is TGTGCCAGCAGCTTAGGGACAGGGAGTAGGTCCGGGGAGCTGTTTTTT. The chain couples TRBV11-3 to TRBJ2-2; 8 bases fit TRBD1. The CDR3 consists of 16 residues. J lost 6 bases, V lost 1 base, and 7 bases had no gene match. Germline V gives CDR1 SGHNT, CDR2 YENEEA.

The chain couples TRBV10-3 to TRBJ1-6; D unresolved. Germline CDR1 reads ENHRY; CDR2 reads SYGVKD. Trimming left V 0 bases short and J 9 bases short, with 9 bases between. The CDR3 is made up of 14 amino acids. In DNA form, the CDR3 reads TGTGCCATCAGTGAGTCGACTCGTGGTTCACCCCTCCACTTT. Translating it yields CAISESTRGSPLHF.

The chain carries TRBV30 and TRBJ2-1; 8 bases agree with TRBD2. The J segment lost 4 bases and the V segment lost 8 bases, leaving 10 bases of the junction unmatched. The CDR3 consists of 14 residues. Germline V lookup: CDR1 GTSNPN, CDR2 SVGIG (reference sequence). This CDR3 is CAREGLAGYNEQFF. For the CDR3, the DNA is TGTGCCCGGGAGGGGCTAGCGGGTTACAATGAGCAGTTCTTC.

As to this clone: Other DNA sequences from this sample encode an identical CDR3 as well. CDR3 nucleotide sequence: TGTGCCTGGGGACAGGGCGATGGCTACACCTTC. Translated, it gives CAWGQGDGYTF. This sequence joins TRBV30 and TRBJ1-2; 8 bases agree with TRBD1. Germline V lookup: CDR1 GTSNPN, CDR2 SVGIG (reference sequence). V dropped 5 bases and J dropped 6; count of bases not matched to a gene: 2. There are 11 residues in the CDR3.

The V call is TRBV7-7, the J call TRBJ2-5, with a weak D call TRBD1 (6 bases). V was shortened by 6 bases and J by 5 bases, with 13 bases between the two germline ends. The CDR3 consists of 13 residues. Germline values: CDR1 SSHAT, CDR2 FNYEAQ (reference sequence). In DNA form, the CDR3 reads TGTGCCAGCAGTTCAACAGGGTGGGAGACCCAGTACTTC. It encodes CASSSTGWETQYF.